The source of this T cell receptor beta chain is a study of T cells in Graves' hyperthyroidism and ophthalmopathy. Study details: Sampling of peripheral blood happened at initial diagnosis, prior to any treatment. Overall study results and limits: The blood repertoire included most of the expanded thyroid clonotypes above 0.001.

Germline values: CDR1 LNHDA, CDR2 SQIVND (reference sequence). V lost 5 bases to trimming and J lost 2 bases; unmatched junction nucleotides: 5. The CDR3 contains 15 residues. A word on this clonotype: What it binds is unknown.

Regions amplified from RNA transcripts were the TCR beta CDR3 regions. The HTBI set primed first-round TCR CDR3 RT-PCR. TCRdb redid the calling of the multiplex PCR reads with MiXCR, one entry per CDR3 protein. The sample has roughly 330,000 distinct CDR3 sequences, 16% seen once; the top ten hold approximately 35%. The TCR sequence derives from a man aged 25 to 40 with Graves' hyperthyroidism. The chain carries TRBV19 and TRBJ2-3; 9 nucleotides line up with TRBD2. Source material: blood. The CDR3 sequence: CASSAPSGVTDTQYF. Written as DNA, the CDR3 is TGTGCCAGTAGTGCTCCTAGCGGGGTCACAGATACGCAGTATTTT.